The 10 T cell receptor beta chains presented below share a single source sample, sequenced in a study of CXCR3-negative and CXCR3-positive naive CD8 T cells. The libraries of TRB cDNA were prepared using 5' RACE with UMI labels. Reanalyzing the 5' RACE reads, TCRdb keeps one entry per CDR3 protein, without DNA. The sample has under 65,000 distinct CDR3 sequences. Sequenced: memory CD8+ T cells from blood. Every receptor here comes from a human donor in good health. Some clones in this sample may be carry-over from other donors' samples.

The genes are TRBV6-5 and TRBJ1-2. Germline V gene lookup returns CDR1 MNHEY and CDR2 SVGAGI. This CDR3 comprises 14 residues. CDR3 in amino acids: CASTPQGDPDGYTF.

V is TRBV7-8 and J is TRBJ2-1; TCRdb reports TRBD2, a call that lacks DNA to check it against. There are 15 residues in the CDR3. From germline, CDR1 is SGHVS and CDR2 FQNEAQ. The CDR3 spells CASSFSGGFYNEQFF.

Here the CDR3 reads CAISEPAGSGTGSNEQYF. J is TRBJ2-7 and V is TRBV10-3; TCRdb calls TRBD1, which cannot be checked without DNA. The CDR3 runs to 18 residues. Germline CDR1 and CDR2: ENHRY and SYGVKD.

V usage is TRBV13 and J usage is TRBJ2-1; TCRdb proposes TRBD2, but this gene call is untestable without DNA. Germline CDR1 is PRHDT and CDR2 is FYEKMQ (reference sequence). The CDR3 has 13 amino acids. CDR3 sequence: CASSTLAYNEQFF.

The V and J genes are TRBV20-1 and TRBJ1-1. Germline assignment: CDR1 DFQATT and CDR2 SNEGSKA (reference sequence). The CDR3 totals 13 residues. CDR3: CSARDGGYTEAFF.

The rearrangement joins TRBV4-2 to TRBJ2-7; TCRdb's D gene call, TRBD2, goes unchecked for lack of DNA. Germline CDR1 reads LGHNA; CDR2 reads YNFKEQ. The CDR3 contains 14 residues. The CDR3 spells CASSQDPGAYEQYF.

The CDR3 sequence is CASSVSGTQTGELFF. V usage is TRBV9 and J usage is TRBJ2-2; with no DNA, the TCRdb D assignment of TRBD1 cannot be verified. The CDR3 sequence is 15 residues long. Germline assignment: CDR1 SGDLS and CDR2 YYNGEE.

The chain carries TRBV20-1 and TRBJ2-2; the TCRdb D gene call, TRBD2, has no DNA to confirm it. Germline values: CDR1 DFQATT, CDR2 SNEGSKA (reference sequence). The CDR3 consists of 14 residues. CDR3 sequence: CSAQRGRENGELFF.

The chain is built from TRBV5-1 and TRBJ2-7; as DNA is missing, the TRBD1 call by TCRdb cannot be tested. The CDR3 loop spans 14 amino acids. From germline, CDR1 is SGHRS and CDR2 YFSETQ. The CDR3 loop reads CASSLTQGAYEQYF.

The rearrangement joins TRBV29-1 to TRBJ2-1; TCRdb lists TRBD1, though no DNA is available to test this call. Germline V CDR1 and CDR2: SQVTM, ANQGSEA. The CDR3 extends over 13 amino acids. The CDR3 sequence is CSERTVAYNEQFF.